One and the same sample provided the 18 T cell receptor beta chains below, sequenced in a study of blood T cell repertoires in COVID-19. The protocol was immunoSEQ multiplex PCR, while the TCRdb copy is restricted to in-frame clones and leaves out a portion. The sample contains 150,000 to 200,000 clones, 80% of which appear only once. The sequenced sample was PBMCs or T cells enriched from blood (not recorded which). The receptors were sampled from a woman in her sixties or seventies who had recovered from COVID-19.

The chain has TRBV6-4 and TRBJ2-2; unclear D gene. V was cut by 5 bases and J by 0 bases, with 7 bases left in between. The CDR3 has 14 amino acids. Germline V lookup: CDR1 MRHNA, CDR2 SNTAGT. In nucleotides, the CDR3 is TGTGCCAGCAGTAGGCAGGCGAACACCGGGGAGCTGTTTTTT. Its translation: CASSRQANTGELFF.

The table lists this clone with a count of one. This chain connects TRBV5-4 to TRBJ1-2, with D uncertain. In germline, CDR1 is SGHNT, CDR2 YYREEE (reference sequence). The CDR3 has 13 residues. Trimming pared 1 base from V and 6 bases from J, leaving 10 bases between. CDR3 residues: CASSLMGADGYTF. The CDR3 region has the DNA TGTGCCAGCAGCTTGATGGGTGCGGATGGCTACACCTTC.

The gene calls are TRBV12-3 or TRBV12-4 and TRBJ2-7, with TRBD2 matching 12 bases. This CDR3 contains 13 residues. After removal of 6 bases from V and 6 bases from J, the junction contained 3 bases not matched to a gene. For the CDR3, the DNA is TGTGCCAGCAGGCTAGCGGGGGGGCGCGAGCAGTACTTC. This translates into CASRLAGGREQYF.

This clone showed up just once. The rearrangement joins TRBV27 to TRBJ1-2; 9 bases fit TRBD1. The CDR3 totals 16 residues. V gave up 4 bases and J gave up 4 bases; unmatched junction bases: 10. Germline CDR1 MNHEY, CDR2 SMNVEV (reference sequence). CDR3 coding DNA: TGTGCCAGCAGTTATACCGGGACAGGGAATCCCTATGGCTACACCTTC. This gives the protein CASSYTGTGNPYGYTF.

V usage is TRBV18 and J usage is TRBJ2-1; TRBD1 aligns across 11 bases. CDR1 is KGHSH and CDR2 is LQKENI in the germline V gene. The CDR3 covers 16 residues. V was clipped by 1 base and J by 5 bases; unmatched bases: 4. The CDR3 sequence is CASSPQGTGGNNEQFF. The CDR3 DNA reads TGTGCCAGCTCACCACAAGGGACAGGGGGTAACAATGAGCAGTTCTTC.

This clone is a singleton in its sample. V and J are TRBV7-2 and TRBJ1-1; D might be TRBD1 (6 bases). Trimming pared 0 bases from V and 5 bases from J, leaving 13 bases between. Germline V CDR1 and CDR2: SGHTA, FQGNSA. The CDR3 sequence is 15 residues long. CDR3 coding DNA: TGTGCCAGCAGCTTAGCGAGGGGGAGTTGGACTGAAGCTTTCTTT. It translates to CASSLARGSWTEAFF.

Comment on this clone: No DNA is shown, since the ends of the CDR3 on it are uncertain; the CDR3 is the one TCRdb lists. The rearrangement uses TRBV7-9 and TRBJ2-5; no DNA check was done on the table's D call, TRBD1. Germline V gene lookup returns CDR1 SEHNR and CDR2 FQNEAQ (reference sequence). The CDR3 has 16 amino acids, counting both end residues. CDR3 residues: CASSFLWTGIQETQYF.

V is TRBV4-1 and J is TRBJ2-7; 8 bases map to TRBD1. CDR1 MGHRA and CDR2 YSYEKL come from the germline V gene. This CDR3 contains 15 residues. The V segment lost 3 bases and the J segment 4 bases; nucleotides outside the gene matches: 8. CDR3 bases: TGCGCCAGCAGCCACCGAGGACAGGGACGGTACGAGCAGTACTTC. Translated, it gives CASSHRGQGRYEQYF.

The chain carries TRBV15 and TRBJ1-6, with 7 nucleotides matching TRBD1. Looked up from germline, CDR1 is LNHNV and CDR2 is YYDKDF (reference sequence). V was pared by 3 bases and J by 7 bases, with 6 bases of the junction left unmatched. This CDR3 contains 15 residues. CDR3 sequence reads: CATSSMGTANSPLHF. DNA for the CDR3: TGTGCCACCAGCAGCATGGGGACAGCCAATTCACCCCTCCACTTT.

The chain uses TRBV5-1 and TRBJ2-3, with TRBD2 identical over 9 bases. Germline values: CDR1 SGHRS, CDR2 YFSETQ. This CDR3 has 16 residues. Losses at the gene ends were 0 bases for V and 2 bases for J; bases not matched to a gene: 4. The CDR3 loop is CASSLDGGGATDTQYF. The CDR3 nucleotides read TGCGCCAGCAGCTTGGATGGCGGGGGGGCCACAGATACGCAGTATTTT.

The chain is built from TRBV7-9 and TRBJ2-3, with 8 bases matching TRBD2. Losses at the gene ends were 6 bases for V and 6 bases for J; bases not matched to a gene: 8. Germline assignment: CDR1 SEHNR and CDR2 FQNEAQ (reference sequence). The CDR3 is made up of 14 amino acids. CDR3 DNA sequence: TGTGCCAGCAGGCCTTCGGGGGGGCCGGATACGCAGTATTTT. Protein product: CASRPSGGPDTQYF.

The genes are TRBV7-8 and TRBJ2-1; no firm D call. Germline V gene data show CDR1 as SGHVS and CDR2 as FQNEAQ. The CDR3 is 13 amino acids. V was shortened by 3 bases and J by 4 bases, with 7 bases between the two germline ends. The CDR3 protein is CASSFQLYNEQFF. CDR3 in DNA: TGTGCCAGCAGCTTCCAATTGTACAATGAGCAGTTCTTC.

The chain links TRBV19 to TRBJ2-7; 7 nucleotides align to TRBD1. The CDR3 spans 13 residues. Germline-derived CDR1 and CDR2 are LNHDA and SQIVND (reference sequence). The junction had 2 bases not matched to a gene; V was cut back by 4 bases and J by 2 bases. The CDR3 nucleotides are TGTGCCAGTAGTAATACAGGGGCCTACGAGCAGTACTTC. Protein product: CASSNTGAYEQYF.

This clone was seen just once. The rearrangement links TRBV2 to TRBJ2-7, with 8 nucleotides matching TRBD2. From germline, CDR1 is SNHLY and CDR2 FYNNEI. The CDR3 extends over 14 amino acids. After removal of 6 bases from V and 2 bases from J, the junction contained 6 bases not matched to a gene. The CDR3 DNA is TGTGCCAGCAGACCCGGGACTAGTACCTACGAGCAGTACTTC. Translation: CASRPGTSTYEQYF. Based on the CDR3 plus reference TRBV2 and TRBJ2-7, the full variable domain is EPEVTQTPSHQVTQMGQEVILRCVPISNHLYFYWYRQILGQKVEFLVSFYNNEISEKSEIFDDQFSVERPDGSNFTLKIRSTKLEDSAMYFCASRPGTSTYEQYFGPGTRLTVT.

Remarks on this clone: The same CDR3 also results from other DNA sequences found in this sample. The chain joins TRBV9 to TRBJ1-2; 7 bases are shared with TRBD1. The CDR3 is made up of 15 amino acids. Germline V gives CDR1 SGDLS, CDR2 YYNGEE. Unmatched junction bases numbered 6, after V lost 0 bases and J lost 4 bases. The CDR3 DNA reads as TGTGCCAGCAGCGTAGGAGTGCAGGGGGGCTATGGCTACACCTTC. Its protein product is CASSVGVQGGYGYTF.

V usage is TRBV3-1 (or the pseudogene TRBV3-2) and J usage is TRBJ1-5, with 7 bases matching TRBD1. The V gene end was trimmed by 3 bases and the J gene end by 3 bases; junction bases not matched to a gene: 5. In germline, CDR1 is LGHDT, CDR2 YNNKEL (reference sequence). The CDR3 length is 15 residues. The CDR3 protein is CASSHRQGANQPQHF. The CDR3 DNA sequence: TGTGCCAGCAGCCACAGACAGGGTGCCAATCAGCCCCAGCATTTT.

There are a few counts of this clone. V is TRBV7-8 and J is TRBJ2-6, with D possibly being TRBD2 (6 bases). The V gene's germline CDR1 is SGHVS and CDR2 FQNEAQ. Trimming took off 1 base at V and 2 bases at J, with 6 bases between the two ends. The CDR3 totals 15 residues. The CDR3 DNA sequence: TGTGCCAGCAGCTTAGGCGGGGCTGGGGCCAACGTCCTGACTTTC. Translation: CASSLGGAGANVLTF.

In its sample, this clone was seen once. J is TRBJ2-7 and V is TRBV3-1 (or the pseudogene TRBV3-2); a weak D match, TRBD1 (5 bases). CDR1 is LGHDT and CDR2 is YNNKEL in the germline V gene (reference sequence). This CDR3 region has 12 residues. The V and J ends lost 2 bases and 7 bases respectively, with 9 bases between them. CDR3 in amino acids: CASSQRGNEQYF. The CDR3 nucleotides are TGTGCCAGCAGCCAAAGGGGCAATGAGCAGTACTTC.